A selection of T cell receptor beta chains follows, all from one sample in a study of CD8+ T cells in alopecia areata. The protocol was immunoSEQ multiplex PCR, while the TCRdb copy is restricted to in-frame clones and leaves out a portion. Among roughly 170,000 clones listed, about three fifths were seen once. The sequencing here drew on CD8+ T cells sorted from blood, taken at week 24, from a patient treated with tofacitinib. Receptors were obtained from a human donor with alopecia areata. CDR3s include the opening cysteine and the closing phenylalanine or tryptophan. Not all rows give a size; the values are once, few, many and, for expanded clones, a class.

j_call: TRBJ1-1; clone_size: .; v_call: TRBV2; cdr3_aa: CASSERGVQGAFF
j_call: TRBJ2-2; clone_size: .; v_call: TRBV7-8; cdr3_aa: CASSFDVRGGNPNTGELFF
j_call: TRBJ1-2; clone_size: .; v_call: TRBV4-1; cdr3_aa: CASSHTGTGYGYTF
j_call: TRBJ2-7; clone_size: .; v_call: TRBV7-9; cdr3_aa: CASTPGQGNYEQYF
j_call: TRBJ2-7; clone_size: .; v_call: TRBV7-9; cdr3_aa: CASSPVGGRSEQYF
j_call: TRBJ2-3; clone_size: .; v_call: TRBV29-1; cdr3_aa: CSVNRQGSRADTQYF
j_call: TRBJ2-1; clone_size: .; v_call: TRBV7-6; cdr3_aa: CASSLGTPIANEQFF
j_call: TRBJ1-1; clone_size: few; v_call: TRBV29-1; cdr3_aa: CSVKGTVNTEAFF
j_call: TRBJ1-5; clone_size: .; v_call: TRBV2; cdr3_aa: CASRTASSNQPQHF
j_call: TRBJ1-1; clone_size: .; v_call: TRBV10-3; cdr3_aa: CAISEEENTEAFF
j_call: TRBJ2-3; clone_size: .; v_call: TRBV15; cdr3_aa: CATSAGGTDGADTQYF
j_call: TRBJ2-5; clone_size: few; v_call: TRBV30; cdr3_aa: CAWSDGRGGQLGTQYF
j_call: TRBJ2-1; clone_size: .; v_call: TRBV25-1; cdr3_aa: CANTPPRDSLYNEQFF
j_call: TRBJ2-7; clone_size: .; v_call: TRBV19; cdr3_aa: CASSIGILYEQYF
j_call: TRBJ2-3; clone_size: .; v_call: TRBV30; cdr3_aa: CAWTGFHHGGADTQYF
j_call: TRBJ2-4; clone_size: .; v_call: TRBV6-1; cdr3_aa: CASRDWTGAGNIQYF
j_call: TRBJ2-5; clone_size: .; v_call: TRBV5-1; cdr3_aa: CASSSSTGQETQYF
j_call: TRBJ1-2; clone_size: few; v_call: TRBV29-1; cdr3_aa: CSVPRRARDGGYTF
j_call: TRBJ2-7; clone_size: .; v_call: TRBV7-9; cdr3_aa: CASSPWTDYEQYF
j_call: TRBJ2-1; clone_size: .; v_call: TRBV14; cdr3_aa: CASSQLRWDPRQFF
j_call: TRBJ2-7; clone_size: few; v_call: TRBV25-1; cdr3_aa: CASSVEGSEQYF
j_call: TRBJ2-3; clone_size: .; v_call: TRBV15; cdr3_aa: CATWDRVADTQYF
j_call: TRBJ2-1; clone_size: .; v_call: TRBV5-1; cdr3_aa: CASSLFQGGNEQFF
j_call: TRBJ2-5; clone_size: .; v_call: TRBV28; cdr3_aa: CASSFVSGTQYF
j_call: TRBJ2-3; clone_size: once; v_call: TRBV4-1; cdr3_aa: CASSVAAPADTQYF
j_call: .; clone_size: .; v_call: TRBV27; cdr3_aa: CASSSDARYEQYF
j_call: TRBJ2-3; clone_size: .; v_call: TRBV13; cdr3_aa: CASSPGRGITDTQYF
j_call: TRBJ2-1; clone_size: .; v_call: TRBV29-1; cdr3_aa: CSVDGGGPAEQFF
j_call: TRBJ2-5; clone_size: .; v_call: TRBV25-1; cdr3_aa: CASRRVETQYF
j_call: TRBJ1-6; clone_size: .; v_call: TRBV5-1; cdr3_aa: CASSLDSSYNSPLHF
j_call: TRBJ1-1; clone_size: .; v_call: TRBV2; cdr3_aa: CASGPGVGTEAFF
j_call: TRBJ1-1; clone_size: few; v_call: TRBV27; cdr3_aa: CASPGQAGCEAFF
j_call: TRBJ2-5; clone_size: .; v_call: TRBV27; cdr3_aa: CASSLYTGRQETQYF
j_call: TRBJ1-1; clone_size: .; v_call: TRBV19; cdr3_aa: CASSGLGKNTEAFF
j_call: TRBJ1-5; clone_size: .; v_call: TRBV6-5; cdr3_aa: CASSRQSNQPQHF
j_call: TRBJ1-5; clone_size: .; v_call: TRBV4-1; cdr3_aa: CASSLGQGAGQPQHF
j_call: TRBJ2-7; clone_size: few; v_call: TRBV27; cdr3_aa: CASSGRGGRVYEQYF
j_call: TRBJ1-2; clone_size: .; v_call: TRBV6-6; cdr3_aa: CASSYPGQGELGYTF